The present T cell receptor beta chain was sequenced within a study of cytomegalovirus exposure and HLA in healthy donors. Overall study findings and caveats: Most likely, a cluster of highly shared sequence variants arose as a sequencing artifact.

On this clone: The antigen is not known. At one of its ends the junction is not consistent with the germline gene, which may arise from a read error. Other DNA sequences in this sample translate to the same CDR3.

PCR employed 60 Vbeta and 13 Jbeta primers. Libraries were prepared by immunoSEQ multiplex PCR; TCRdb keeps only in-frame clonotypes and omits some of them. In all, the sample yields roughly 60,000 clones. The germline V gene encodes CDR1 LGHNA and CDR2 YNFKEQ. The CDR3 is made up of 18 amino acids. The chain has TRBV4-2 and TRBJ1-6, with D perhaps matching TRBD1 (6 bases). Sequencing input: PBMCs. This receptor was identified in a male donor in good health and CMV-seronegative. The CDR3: CASSQAGVGGGGYSPLHF. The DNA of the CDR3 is TGTGCCAGCAGCCAGGCGGGGGTGGGCGGAGGGGGGTATTCACCCCTACACTTT.